Presented here are 20 T cell receptor beta chains from one specimen sequenced in a study of blood T cells in healthy people across ages. A sample-barcoded 5' primer and a J-beta primer mix were used in a second PCR of about 6 to 11 cycles. TCRdb itself ran the 5' RACE reads through MiXCR, one entry per CDR3 protein. The sample has under 800,000 distinct CDR3 sequences, roughly 20% seen once. Sequencing was performed on blood. Every receptor here comes from a man between 70 and 80 years old in good health.

The V gene is TRBV2, the J gene TRBJ1-3; 10 bases fit TRBD1. CDR3 length: 16 amino acids. Germline CDR1 SNHLY, CDR2 FYNNEI. Germline trimming cut 5 bases from V and 1 base from J; bases unmatched to any gene: 5. The CDR3 coding sequence is TGTGCCAGCAGTCTGCGGGACAGGGGTTCTGGAAACACCATATATTTT. This gives the protein CASSLRDRGSGNTIYF.

A few counts support this clonotype. V is TRBV12-3 or TRBV12-4 and J is TRBJ2-5; 8 bases map to TRBD1. Matching the DNA end better, TRBJ2-7 makes the J call doubtful. The CDR3 runs to 13 residues. The CDR3 spells CASSPGQDYEQYF. The CDR3, as DNA: TGTGCCAGCAGCCCGGGACAGGACTACGAGCAGTACTTC.

This clonotype was observed a handful of times. The chain links TRBV7-8 to TRBJ1-4; perhaps TRBD1 as D (5 bases). The CDR3 is 15 residues long. Trimming shortened V by 1 base and J by 4 bases, and 10 bases separated the two germline ends. CDR1 and CDR2 (germline): SGHVS, FQNEAQ. The CDR3 loop reads CASSLDGTFNEKLFF. In nucleotides, the CDR3 is TGTGCCAGCAGCTTAGATGGGACCTTTAATGAAAAACTGTTTTTT.

The chain has TRBV9 and TRBJ2-5; TRBD2 agrees at 11 bases. TRBJ2-7 matches the DNA end more closely, so the J call is doubtful. Germline CDR1 and CDR2: SGDLS and YYNGEE. The CDR3 has 16 amino acids. Written as DNA, the CDR3 is TGTGCCAGCAGCGCATTAGGGACTAGCGGTTCCTACGAGCAGTACTTC. It translates to CASSALGTSGSYEQYF.

This clonotype was detected only a few times. V usage is TRBV5-1 and J usage is TRBJ2-7; no clear D gene. V dropped 4 bases and J dropped 3 bases, with 11 bases sitting between them. Germline assignment: CDR1 SGHRS and CDR2 YFSETQ. CDR3 size: 13 residues. The CDR3 region is CASSHNLGYEQYF. The CDR3 coding sequence is TGCGCCAGCAGCCACAATCTAGGCTACGAGCAGTACTTC.

The V and J genes are TRBV6-1 and TRBJ2-7, with a weak D call TRBD2 (5 bases). Per germline, CDR1 MNHNS and CDR2 SASEGT. The CDR3 spans 12 residues. The V gene lost 3 bases and the J gene lost 12 bases, with 15 bases spanning the gap. For the CDR3, the DNA is TGTGCCAGCAGTGAGTCGGGGATGAGGACGTACTTC. Its translation is CASSESGMRTYF.

The chain joins TRBV7-8 to TRBJ1-1; TRBD1 matches 8 bases. CDR3 length: 12 residues. CDR1 is SGHVS and CDR2 is FQNEAQ in the germline V gene. The V segment lost 5 bases and the J segment 8 bases; nucleotides outside the gene matches: 4. The CDR3 reads CASSRTGKEAFF. The CDR3 nucleotides read TGTGCCAGCAGCCGGACAGGGAAGGAAGCTTTCTTT.

This clonotype was counted only a few times. This chain links TRBV5-4 with TRBJ2-5, with D unclear. The DNA end is more similar to TRBJ2-1, so the J call may be wrong. CDR1 is SGHNT, CDR2 YYREEE, per germline (reference sequence). The CDR3 totals 15 residues. DNA for the CDR3: TGTGCCAGCAGCTTGGACTACTCTGGGATCGGTGAGCAGTTCTTC. Encoded protein: CASSLDYSGIGEQFF.

This clonotype showed up many times. V and J are TRBV5-1 and TRBJ2-6; no firm D call. The CDR3 has 17 amino acids. The V gene lost 0 bases and the J gene lost 0 bases, with 10 bases spanning the gap. Per the germline V gene, CDR1 is SGHRS and CDR2 is YFSETQ. The CDR3 DNA follows: TGCGCCAGCAGCTTGGGGCTTAGGCCCTCTGGGGCCAACGTCCTGACTTTC. It specifies CASSLGLRPSGANVLTF.

The rearrangement links TRBV4-1 to TRBJ2-3; D gene uncertain. V dropped 0 bases and J dropped 2 bases, with 18 bases sitting between them. The V gene's germline CDR1 is MGHRA and CDR2 YSYEKL. The CDR3 runs to 18 residues. The CDR3: CASSQDVSRGPYTDTQYF. The CDR3 region has the DNA TGCGCCAGCAGCCAAGATGTTTCTCGCGGACCCTACACAGATACGCAGTATTTT.

This clonotype came up a few times. The V call is TRBV20-1, the J call TRBJ2-5, with 7 positions matching TRBD1. The CDR3 runs 15 residues. V was pared by 2 bases and J by 1 base, with 7 bases of the junction left unmatched. Germline V gene sequence: CDR1 DFQATT, CDR2 SNEGSKA (reference sequence). The CDR3 loop is CSARPFDRVQETQYF. The CDR3 nucleotides are TGCAGTGCTAGACCATTCGACAGGGTCCAAGAGACCCAGTACTTC.

This sequence joins TRBV5-1 and TRBJ2-3; no clear D. There are 15 residues in the CDR3. V was cut by 0 bases and J by 2 bases, with 10 bases left in between. Germline V gene sequence: CDR1 SGHRS, CDR2 YFSETQ. The CDR3, as DNA: TGCGCCAGCAGCTTGGCCGTGGGCATCACAGATACGCAGTATTTT. It translates to CASSLAVGITDTQYF.

The table lists this clonotype with a few counts. J is TRBJ2-1 and V is TRBV20-1, with a weak D call TRBD2 (5 bases). V was clipped by 6 bases and J by 2 bases, with 14 bases between them. Per the germline V gene, CDR1 is DFQATT and CDR2 is SNEGSKA (reference sequence). The CDR3 loop spans 14 amino acids. The CDR3, as DNA: TGCAGTGCCATTATAGCGCTCCCCTACAATGAGCAGTTCTTC. Encoded protein: CSAIIALPYNEQFF.

This clonotype showed up just a few times. The chain employs TRBV20-1 and TRBJ1-2; 9 nucleotides match TRBD1. The CDR3 is made up of 15 amino acids. CDR1 DFQATT and CDR2 SNEGSKA come from the germline V gene (reference sequence). V was pared by 1 base and J by 7 bases, with 10 bases of the junction left unmatched. CDR3 sequence reads: CSARAQTGGEGGYTF. The CDR3 coding sequence is TGCAGTGCTAGAGCCCAAACAGGGGGCGAGGGTGGCTACACCTTC.

This clonotype was counted only a few times. The gene calls are TRBV10-3 and TRBJ1-3; tentatively, D is TRBD1 (6 bases). Germline lookup yields CDR1 ENHRY and CDR2 SYGVKD. The CDR3 consists of 15 residues. Trimming took 2 bases from V and 0 from J, leaving 8 bases between them. CDR3 loop: CAISERGGSGNTIYF. In nucleotides, the CDR3 is TGTGCCATCAGTGAGAGAGGGGGCTCTGGAAACACCATATATTTT.

Note on this clonotype: Germline and junction disagree at one end, which may indicate a read error. V is TRBV5-1 and J is TRBJ2-5; TRBD2 matches at 9 bases. This CDR3 is built from 12 residues. The germline gives CDR1 SGHRS, CDR2 YFSETQ. CDR3 sequence (DNA): TGCGCCAGCAGCGAGACTAGCGGAGCTCCGTTCTTC. This translates into CASSETSGAPFF.

This clonotype appeared a few times. The CDR3 DNA follows: TGCAGTGCTAGAAGTTCGAGTCTAAGCTCCTACGAGCAGTACTTC. Its protein is CSARSSSLSSYEQYF. The chain employs TRBV20-1 and TRBJ2-5; D is ambiguous. The J call is doubtful: the DNA matches TRBJ2-7 better. This CDR3 is built from 15 residues. Germline V gene data show CDR1 as DFQATT and CDR2 as SNEGSKA (reference sequence).

The rearrangement uses TRBV15 and TRBJ2-5, with D perhaps given as TRBD1 or TRBD2 (5 bases each). Matching the DNA end better, TRBJ2-7 makes the J call doubtful. This CDR3 comprises 13 residues. Germline V gene data show CDR1 as LNHNV and CDR2 as YYDKDF (reference sequence). Here the CDR3 DNA reads TGTGCCACCAGCAGGGGGGACGGCTACGAGCAGTACTTC. Protein sequence: CATSRGDGYEQYF.

This clonotype showed up just a few times. The rearrangement joins TRBV20-1 to TRBJ2-1, with D possibly called TRBD1 or TRBD2 (5 bases each). This CDR3 contains 14 residues. Trimming took off 5 bases at V and 3 bases at J, with 14 bases between the two ends. The germline V gene has CDR1 DFQATT and CDR2 SNEGSKA (reference sequence). CDR3 coding DNA: TGCAGTGCTGGAACCAGGGCGGGCTACAATGAGCAGTTCTTC. Translated: CSAGTRAGYNEQFF.

This clonotype was seen ten or more times. The chain carries TRBV4-1 and TRBJ2-1; D is perhaps TRBD2 (5 bases). Trimming left V 0 bases short and J 6 bases short, with 9 bases between. Germline V gene data show CDR1 as MGHRA and CDR2 as YSYEKL. This CDR3 contains 14 residues. CDR3 in amino acids: CASSQERVGNEQFF. DNA for the CDR3: TGCGCCAGCAGCCAAGAGCGGGTAGGCAATGAGCAGTTCTTC.